This TCR beta chain was captured by sequencing in a study of cytomegalovirus exposure and HLA in healthy donors. Study background: Early released data comprised some 85 million unique TCRs from HLA-typed donors. General observations from the study: In a later analysis, compared with equally common non-associated chains, HLA-associated beta chains were more expanded. A missense variant in DCLRE1C was later tied to TCR beta V- and J-gene trimming. Highly shared sequence variants in one cluster were likely a sequencing artifact.

The CDR3 has 15 residues. V shed 1 base, J shed 3 bases, and the junction held 4 bases outside the gene matches. In germline, CDR1 is SNHLY, CDR2 FYNNEI. Notes on this clone: Its antigen remains unknown.

The PCR ran on 60 Vbeta and 13 Jbeta primers. The table came from immunoSEQ multiplex PCR; TCRdb's copy has only in-frame clones and leaves some out. The sample has approximately 110,000 clones; around three quarters are singletons. This chain joins TRBV2 and TRBJ2-7; 9 bases fit TRBD2. Sequencing was performed on PBMCs. This receptor was identified in a man aged 45-65 years in good health and CMV-seropositive. This CDR3 is CASSEGLAGLYEQYF. CDR3 nucleotides: TGTGCCAGCAGTGAAGGTCTAGCGGGGCTCTACGAGCAGTACTTC.